Detailed here is one T cell receptor beta chain. Its target antigen remains unknown. Base quality data are lacking; no much larger clone is found one base away. Libraries came from RT-PCR. Sequencing instrument: Illumina HiSeq 2500. Through fastp at Q25 and MiXCR, TCRdb rebuilt clones from the public reads, retaining in-frame beta chains. Records with the same CDR3 protein are collapsed into one entry carrying the most frequent genes and DNA. This sample lists about 540,000 distinct CDR3 sequences; under 30% were detected once. 2.5% to 3% of the sample is in the top ten clones. The CDR3 sequence holds 15 residues, the cysteine and phenylalanine included. CDR3 DNA is the only sequence kept; it has 45 bases, read in frame from the first base. Trimming at the junction amounts to 2 bases on V and 0 bases on J, and the germline ends lie 11 bases apart. Based on the germline V gene, the CDR1 and CDR2 sequences are ENHRY and SYGVKD.

This sample is drawn from a study of response to subunit inactivated influenza vaccine (dated by TCRdb to 2016 to 2019). In terms of the full investigation: Deep quantitative T cell receptor repertoire profiling was used in the study to track responses to a trivalent subunit inactivated influenza vaccine. The research as a whole found: According to the authors, only a limited number of new T cells may be recruited by each seasonal influenza vaccination.

These data also featured in a second study, about T cells expressing NK-cell markers. As described in the second report: 5'RACE template switching, by which a universal primer site and unique molecular identifiers were added, was used to make TCR beta cDNA libraries. TCR beta-chain repertoires were profiled in sorted CD3+CD56+NKG2C+, CD3+CD56+NKG2C- and CD3+CD56-NKG2C+ T-cell subsets from fewer than 10 donors. Of the eight sequenced donors, seven were found to be HCMV-seropositive and one was found to be HCMV-seronegative. To restrict sorting to alphabetaTCR-expressing T cells, an anti-gammadeltaTCR antibody was added in several experiments. In several donors, the dominant CD3+CD56+NKG2C+ clonotypes ranked among the top 10 CD8+ clonotypes, making up roughly 1.0-7.0% of CD8+ T cells. Those dominant clonotypes were again the most abundant among CD3+CD56-NKG2C+ cells in a handful of donors, at roughly 25-65%. Whether the expanded NKG2C-expressing T cell clones were specific for HCMV antigens remained unclear. The eight sequenced donors were randomly selected healthy volunteers, three men and five women. HCMV-specific IgG was detected in serum with a commercial ELISA kit to determine HCMV serostatus. Ficoll density gradient centrifugation was used to isolate peripheral blood mononuclear cells from blood. CD4+ and CD8+ T cells were isolated from PBMC by magnetic immunoseparation with Miltenyi isolation kits. Synthesis of cDNA was primed from the TCR beta constant segment and was followed by two consecutive PCR amplification steps. Libraries were sequenced as 2 x 150 bp reads on Illumina HiSeq 2000/2500, MiSeq or NextSeq. Reads were demultiplexed and grouped by UMI with MIGEC, and clonotypes were assembled and quantified with MiTCR. Only TCR cDNA sequences supported by at least two reads were kept to exclude erroneous sequences. Downstream repertoire analysis used the tcR package, and clonotypes were matched across fractions by CDR3 nucleotide sequence plus V segment. VDJmatch was used to annotate antigen specificity against VDJdb, with one amino acid substitution in CDR3 allowed.

This sequence was found in a man aged 45 to 65 who received an inactivated influenza vaccine. Donor details come from another sample of the same person, matched by shared clones. The material sequenced was CD4+ T cells sorted from PBMCs, taken 12 days after vaccination. This receptor chain uses TRBV10-3 and TRBJ2-7, with TRBD1 perhaps the D gene, on 6 matching bases. The CDR3 amino acid sequence is: CAISEGQTSSYEQYF. The bases read TGTGCCATCAGTGAGGGACAGACGAGCTCCTACGAGCAGTACTTC.